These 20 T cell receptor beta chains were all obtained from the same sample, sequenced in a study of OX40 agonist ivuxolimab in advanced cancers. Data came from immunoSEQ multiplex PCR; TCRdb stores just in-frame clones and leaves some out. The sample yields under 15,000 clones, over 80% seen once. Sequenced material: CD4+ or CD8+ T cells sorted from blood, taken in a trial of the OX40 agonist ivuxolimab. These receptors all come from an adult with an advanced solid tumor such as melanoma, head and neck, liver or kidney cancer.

The CDR3 DNA sequence: TGTGCCAGCAGTCCCCGCTCGCGTGGGGGCTTAATAGACCAGCATTTT. Translation: CASSPRSRGGLIDQHF. This rearrangement joins TRBV27 to TRBJ1-5; D may be TRBD1 (6 bases). The CDR3 runs 16 residues. Between the trimmed V and J ends, which lost 5 bases and 12 bases, there was a span of 26 bases. The germline CDR1 and CDR2 sequences are MNHEY and SMNVEV (reference sequence).

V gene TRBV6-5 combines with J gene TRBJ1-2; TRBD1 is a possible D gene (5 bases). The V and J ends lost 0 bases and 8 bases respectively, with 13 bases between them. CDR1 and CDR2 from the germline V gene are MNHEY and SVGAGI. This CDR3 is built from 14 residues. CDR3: CASSYSGQGGGYTF. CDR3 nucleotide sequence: TGTGCCAGCAGTTACTCGGGGCAGGGAGGGGGCTACACCTTC.

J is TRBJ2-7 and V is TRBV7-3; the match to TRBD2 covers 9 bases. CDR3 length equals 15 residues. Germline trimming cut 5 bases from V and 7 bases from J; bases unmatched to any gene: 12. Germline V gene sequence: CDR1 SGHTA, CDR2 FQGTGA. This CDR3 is CASSPRGGGDREQYF. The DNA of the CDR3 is TGTGCCAGCAGCCCTCGGGGCGGGGGGGACAGAGAGCAGTACTTC.

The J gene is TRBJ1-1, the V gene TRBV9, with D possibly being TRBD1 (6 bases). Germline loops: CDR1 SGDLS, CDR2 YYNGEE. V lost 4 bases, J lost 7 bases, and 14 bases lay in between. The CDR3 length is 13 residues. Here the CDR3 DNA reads TGTGCCAGCAGCCCGATACAGGGTAATGAAGCTTTCTTT. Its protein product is CASSPIQGNEAFF.

In nucleotides, the CDR3 is TGTGCCACCAGCAGAGATAAGGCCGGGGGGTTTTTTCAGCCCCAGCATTTT. It translates to CATSRDKAGGFFQPQHF. This rearrangement joins TRBV15 to TRBJ1-5, with a possible D match to TRBD1 (5 bases). CDR1 is LNHNV, CDR2 YYDKDF, per germline (reference sequence). This CDR3 comprises 17 residues. V lost 0 bases to trimming and J lost 6 bases, with 18 bases between them.

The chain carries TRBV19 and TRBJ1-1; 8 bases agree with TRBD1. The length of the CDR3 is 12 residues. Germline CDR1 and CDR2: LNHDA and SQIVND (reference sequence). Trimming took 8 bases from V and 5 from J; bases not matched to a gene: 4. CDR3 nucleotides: TGTGCCAGTGGACAGGGCCCAACTGAAGCTTTCTTT. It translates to CASGQGPTEAFF. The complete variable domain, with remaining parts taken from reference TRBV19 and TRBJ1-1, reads DGGITQSPKYLFRKEGQNVTLSCEQNLNHDAMYWYRQDPGQGLRLIYYSQIVNDFQKGDIAEGYSVSREKKESFPLTVTSAQKNPTAFYLCASGQGPTEAFFGQGTRLTVV.

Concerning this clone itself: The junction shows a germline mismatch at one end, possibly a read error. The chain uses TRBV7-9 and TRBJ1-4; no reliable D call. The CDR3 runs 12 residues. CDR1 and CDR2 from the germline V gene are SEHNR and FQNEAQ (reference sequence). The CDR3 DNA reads TGTGCCAGCAGCTTAGTTGGGGAGCCGCTTTTCTTT. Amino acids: CASSLVGEPLFF.

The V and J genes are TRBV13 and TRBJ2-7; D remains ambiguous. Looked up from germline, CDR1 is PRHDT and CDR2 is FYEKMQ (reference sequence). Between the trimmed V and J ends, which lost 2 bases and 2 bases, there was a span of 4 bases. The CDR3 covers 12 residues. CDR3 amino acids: CASSLRAYEQYF. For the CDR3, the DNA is TGTGCCAGCAGCTTAAGGGCCTACGAGCAGTACTTC.

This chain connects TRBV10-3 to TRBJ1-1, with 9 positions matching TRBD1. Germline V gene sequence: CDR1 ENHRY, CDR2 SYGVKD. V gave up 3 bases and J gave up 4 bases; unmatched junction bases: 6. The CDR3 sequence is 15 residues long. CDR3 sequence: CAISDRVTGGTEAFF. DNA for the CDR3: TGTGCCATCAGTGATAGGGTGACAGGGGGCACTGAAGCTTTCTTT.

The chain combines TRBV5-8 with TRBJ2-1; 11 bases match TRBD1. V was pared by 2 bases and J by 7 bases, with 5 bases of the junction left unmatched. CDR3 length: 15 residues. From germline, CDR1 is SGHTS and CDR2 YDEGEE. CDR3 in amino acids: CASSFGQGARNEQFF. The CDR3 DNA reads TGTGCCAGCAGCTTTGGACAGGGGGCTAGGAATGAGCAGTTCTTC. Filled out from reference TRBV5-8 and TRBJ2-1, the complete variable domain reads EAGVTQSPTHLIKTRGQQATLRCSPISGHTSVYWYQQALGLGLQFLLWYDEGEERNRGNFPPRFSGRQFPNYSSELNVNALELEDSALYLCASSFGQGARNEQFFGPGTRLTVL.

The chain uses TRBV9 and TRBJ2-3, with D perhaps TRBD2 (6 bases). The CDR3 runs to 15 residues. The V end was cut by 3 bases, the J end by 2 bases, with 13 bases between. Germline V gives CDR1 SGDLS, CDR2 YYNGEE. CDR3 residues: CASSASGTFTDTQYF. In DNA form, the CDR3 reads TGTGCCAGCAGCGCCTCCGGGACTTTCACAGATACGCAGTATTTT.

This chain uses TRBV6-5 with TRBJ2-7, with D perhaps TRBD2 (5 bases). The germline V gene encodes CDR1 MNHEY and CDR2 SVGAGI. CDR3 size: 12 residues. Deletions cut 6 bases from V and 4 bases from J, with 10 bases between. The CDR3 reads CASSHPGYEQYF. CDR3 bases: TGTGCCAGCAGCCACCCGGGGTACGAGCAGTACTTC.

CDR3 coding DNA: TGTGCCAGTTCCCCTCGTTGGGGGCTCATGAACACTGAAGCTTTCTTT. Protein: CASSPRWGLMNTEAFF. V is TRBV19 and J is TRBJ1-1; a possible D gene is TRBD1 (6 bases). The CDR3 spans 16 residues. Germline loops: CDR1 LNHDA, CDR2 SQIVND (reference sequence). Trimming removed 8 bases at V and 0 bases at J, with 19 bases between.

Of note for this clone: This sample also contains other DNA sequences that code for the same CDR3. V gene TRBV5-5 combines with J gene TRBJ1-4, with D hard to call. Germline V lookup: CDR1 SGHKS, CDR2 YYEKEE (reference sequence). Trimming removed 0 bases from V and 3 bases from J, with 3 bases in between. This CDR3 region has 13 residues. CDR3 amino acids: CASSLEANEKLFF. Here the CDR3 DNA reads TGTGCCAGCAGCTTGGAGGCTAATGAAAAACTGTTTTTT.

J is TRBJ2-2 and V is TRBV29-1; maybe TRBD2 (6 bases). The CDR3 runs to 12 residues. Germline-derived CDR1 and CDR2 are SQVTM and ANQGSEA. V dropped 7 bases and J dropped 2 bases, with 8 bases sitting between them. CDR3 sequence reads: CSGGVNTGELFF. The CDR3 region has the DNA TGCAGCGGCGGGGTTAACACCGGGGAGCTGTTTTTT.

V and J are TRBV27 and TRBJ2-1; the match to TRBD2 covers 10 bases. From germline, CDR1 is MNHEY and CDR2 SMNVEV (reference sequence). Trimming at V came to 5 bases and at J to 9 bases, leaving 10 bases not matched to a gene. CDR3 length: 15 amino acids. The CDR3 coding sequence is TGTGCCAGCAGTGCCTCTAGCGGGGGCTTGAGTGAGCAGTTCTTC. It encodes CASSASSGGLSEQFF.

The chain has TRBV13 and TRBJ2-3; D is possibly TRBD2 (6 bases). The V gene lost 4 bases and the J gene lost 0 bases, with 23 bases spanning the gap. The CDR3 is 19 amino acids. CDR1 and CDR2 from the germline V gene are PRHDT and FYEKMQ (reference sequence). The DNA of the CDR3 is TGTGCCAGCAGCTCTCCCGGGACTCGAGAGTATCCGAGCACAGATACGCAGTATTTT. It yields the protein CASSSPGTREYPSTDTQYF. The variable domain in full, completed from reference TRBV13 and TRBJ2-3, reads AAGVIQSPRHLIKEKRETATLKCYPIPRHDTVYWYQQGPGQDPQFLISFYEKMQSDKGSIPDRFSAQQFSDYHSELNMSSLELGDSALYFCASSSPGTREYPSTDTQYFGPGTRLTVL.

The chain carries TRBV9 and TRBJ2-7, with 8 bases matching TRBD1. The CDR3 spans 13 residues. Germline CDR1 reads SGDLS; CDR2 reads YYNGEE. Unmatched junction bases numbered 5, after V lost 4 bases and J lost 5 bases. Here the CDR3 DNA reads TGTGCCAGCAGCCCCGGACAGGGTGACGAGCAGTACTTC. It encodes CASSPGQGDEQYF.

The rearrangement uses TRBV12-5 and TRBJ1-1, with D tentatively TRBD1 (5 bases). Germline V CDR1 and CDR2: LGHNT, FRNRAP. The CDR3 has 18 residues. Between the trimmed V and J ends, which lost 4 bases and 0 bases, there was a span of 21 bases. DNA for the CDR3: TGTGCTAGTGGTTCATCGGGACCCCGGGCCCAGATGAACACTGAAGCTTTCTTT. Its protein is CASGSSGPRAQMNTEAFF.

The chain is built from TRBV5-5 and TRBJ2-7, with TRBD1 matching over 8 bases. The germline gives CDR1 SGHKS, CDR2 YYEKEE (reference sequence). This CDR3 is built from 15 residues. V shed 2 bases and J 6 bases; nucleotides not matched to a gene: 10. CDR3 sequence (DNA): TGTGCCAGCAGCTTAGATGGGCGGACAGGGAGCGAGCAGTACTTC. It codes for CASSLDGRTGSEQYF.